These 23 T cell receptor beta chains were all obtained from the same sample, sequenced in a study of T cell responses to AZD1222 COVID-19 vaccine. The table came from immunoSEQ multiplex PCR; TCRdb's copy has only in-frame clones and leaves some out. The sample consists of 100,000 or so clones, more than 85% of them appearing once. The material was peripheral blood, obtained on day 0 of AZD1222 vaccination. The receptor set was obtained from an adult in good health.

V and J are TRBV5-1 and TRBJ1-1, with a tentative D call TRBD1 (5 bases). Germline V gene sequence: CDR1 SGHRS, CDR2 YFSETQ. The V end was cut by 1 base, the J end by 5 bases, with 9 bases between. The length of the CDR3 is 13 residues. The CDR3 bases are TGCGCCAGCAGCTTGCAAGGGGCGACTGAAGCTTTCTTT. Its translation: CASSLQGATEAFF. Supplemented by reference TRBV5-1 and TRBJ1-1, the full variable domain reads KAGVTQTPRYLIKTRGQQVTLSCSPISGHRSVSWYQQTPGQGLQFLFEYFSETQRNKGNFPGRFSGRQFSNSRSEMNVSTLELGDSALYLCASSLQGATEAFFGQGTRLTVV.

This clone showed up just a few times. The chain links TRBV5-1 to TRBJ2-3, with D tentatively TRBD2 (5 bases). The germline V gene encodes CDR1 SGHRS and CDR2 YFSETQ. The CDR3 contains 16 residues. V dropped 7 bases and J dropped 0 bases, with 18 bases sitting between them. In DNA, the CDR3 is TGCGCCAGCTCAAAGGAGGCAGGATTTAGCACAGATACGCAGTATTTT. Translation gives CASSKEAGFSTDTQYF.

The genes are TRBV9 and TRBJ2-7, with 11 bases matching TRBD1. This CDR3 is built from 16 residues. With 0 bases clipped from V and 6 bases from J, the junction kept 8 bases outside the gene matches. Germline loops: CDR1 SGDLS, CDR2 YYNGEE. CDR3 sequence (DNA): TGTGCCAGCAGCGTAGGGACAGGGGGCTCCATAAGCGAGCAGTACTTC. Translation: CASSVGTGGSISEQYF.

The rearrangement uses TRBV20-1 and TRBJ2-7; 9 nucleotides match TRBD2. Per the germline V gene, CDR1 is DFQATT and CDR2 is SNEGSKA (reference sequence). J gave up 3 bases and V 3 bases, and 12 bases lay outside the gene matches. This CDR3 has 16 amino acids. The CDR3 DNA reads TGCAGTGCTAGTCGTAGCGGGAGTGGTTTAGGCTACGAGCAGTACTTC. This gives the protein CSASRSGSGLGYEQYF.

This chain links TRBV7-2 with TRBJ2-1; 9 bases match TRBD2. V was clipped by 8 bases and J by 2 bases; unmatched bases: 13. CDR3 length: 17 amino acids. CDR1 and CDR2 (germline): SGHTA, FQGNSA. CDR3 sequence reads: CASAYAGGDVAYNEQFF. For the CDR3, the DNA is TGTGCCAGCGCCTACGCGGGAGGGGATGTCGCCTACAATGAGCAGTTCTTC.

V usage is TRBV6-5 and J usage is TRBJ1-2; D remains unclear. The germline gives CDR1 MNHEY, CDR2 SVGAGI. Trimming removed 4 bases from V and 4 bases from J, with 10 bases in between. This CDR3 is built from 13 residues. For the CDR3, the DNA is TGTGCCAGCAGTTTCGACGGGCCCTATGGCTACACCTTC. Translated, it gives CASSFDGPYGYTF.

V usage is TRBV29-1 and J usage is TRBJ1-1, with a tentative D call TRBD1 (5 bases). Germline CDR1 is SQVTM and CDR2 is ANQGSEA. V dropped 5 bases and J dropped 0 bases, with 13 bases sitting between them. This CDR3 region has 14 residues. The CDR3 here is CSVLLGELNTEAFF. In nucleotides, the CDR3 is TGCAGCGTTCTGTTAGGGGAATTGAACACTGAAGCTTTCTTT. The entire variable domain, with the rest obtained from reference TRBV29-1 and TRBJ1-1, is as follows: SAVISQKPSRDICQRGTSLTIQCQVDSQVTMMFWYRQQPGQSLTLIATANQGSEATYESGFVIDKFPISRPNLTFSTLTVSNMSPEDSSIYLCSVLLGELNTEAFFGQGTRLTVV.

The rearrangement links TRBV15 to TRBJ1-3; D perhaps matches TRBD1 (6 bases). V was pared by 3 bases and J by 0 bases, with 12 bases between. CDR1 and CDR2 (germline): LNHNV, YYDKDF (reference sequence). The CDR3 has 16 amino acids. DNA of the CDR3: TGTGCCACCAGCAGGGACAGCTTGAGCTCTGGAAACACCATATATTTT. Residues: CATSRDSLSSGNTIYF.

J is TRBJ2-1 and V is TRBV27; 10 bases line up with TRBD2. J was trimmed by 6 bases and V by 0 bases; bases with no gene match: 14. The CDR3 has 19 amino acids. Germline V gene data show CDR1 as MNHEY and CDR2 as SMNVEV (reference sequence). Written as DNA, the CDR3 is TGTGCCAGCAGTTTATCGAAGGCTAGCGGGAGTTTTAGACGCAATGAGCAGTTCTTC. Translating it yields CASSLSKASGSFRRNEQFF.

CDR3 residues: CASSPKYGYTF. For the CDR3, the DNA is TGTGCCAGCAGTCCCAAATATGGCTACACCTTC. This rearrangement joins TRBV12-3 or TRBV12-4 to TRBJ1-2, with D uncertain. V lost 5 bases to trimming and J lost 5 bases, with 6 bases between them. The CDR3 consists of 11 residues.

The V call is TRBV2, the J call TRBJ1-2; 7 nucleotides agree with TRBD1. The junction had 8 bases not matched to a gene; V was cut back by 6 bases and J by 4 bases. There are 14 residues in the CDR3. In germline, CDR1 is SNHLY, CDR2 FYNNEI. The CDR3 sequence: CASRRTGAGYGYTF. CDR3 DNA: TGTGCCAGCAGGAGGACAGGAGCCGGCTATGGCTACACCTTC.

The chain combines TRBV28 with TRBJ2-7; 8 bases map to TRBD1. Trimming at V came to 6 bases and at J to 5 bases, leaving 9 bases not matched to a gene. The CDR3 loop spans 14 amino acids. From germline, CDR1 is MDHEN and CDR2 SYDVKM. CDR3 protein: CASSLGQANNEQYF. Here the CDR3 DNA reads TGTGCCAGCAGCTTGGGACAGGCCAATAACGAGCAGTACTTC.

The chain is built from TRBV10-2 and TRBJ1-4; tentatively, D is TRBD1 (5 bases). V was cut by 2 bases and J by 7 bases, with 14 bases left in between. There are 15 residues in the CDR3. The germline gives CDR1 WSHSY, CDR2 SAAADI. CDR3 DNA sequence: TGCGCCAGCAGTGAGGCGCGGGGGGAGGGTGAAAAACTGTTTTTT. Translating gives CASSEARGEGEKLFF.

In its sample, this clone was seen many times. V usage is TRBV3-1 (or the pseudogene TRBV3-2) and J usage is TRBJ2-1, with 8 bases lining up with TRBD2. In germline, CDR1 is LGHDT, CDR2 YNNKEL (reference sequence). V trimming: 6 bases; J trimming: 0 bases; junction bases outside the gene matches: 10. This CDR3 region has 17 residues. The CDR3 loop reads CASSRVASGSSYNEQFF. The CDR3 region has the DNA TGTGCCAGCAGTCGCGTCGCGAGCGGGAGCTCCTACAATGAGCAGTTCTTC.

The chain is built from TRBV9 and TRBJ1-1, with TRBD1 as a possible D gene (5 bases). CDR3 length: 15 amino acids. V lost 0 bases to trimming and J lost 0 bases, with 9 bases between them. Germline CDR1 SGDLS, CDR2 YYNGEE. CDR3 coding DNA: TGTGCCAGCAGCGTAGTGTCAGGGATGAACACTGAAGCTTTCTTT. It encodes CASSVVSGMNTEAFF. Full variable domain (remainder filled in from reference TRBV9 and TRBJ1-1): DSGVTQTPKHLITATGQRVTLRCSPRSGDLSVYWYQQSLDQGLQFLIQYYNGEERAKGNILERFSAQQFPDLHSELNLSSLELGDSALYFCASSVVSGMNTEAFFGQGTRLTVV.

Here the CDR3 DNA reads TGCGCCAGCAGCCCTTTGACTAGCGGAGAGCAGTACTTC. The encoded protein is CASSPLTSGEQYF. The rearrangement links TRBV5-1 to TRBJ2-7; 9 bases are a match to TRBD2. V trimming: 4 bases; J trimming: 7 bases; junction bases outside the gene matches: 6. Germline V gene lookup returns CDR1 SGHRS and CDR2 YFSETQ. This CDR3 is built from 13 residues.

The gene calls are TRBV5-8 and TRBJ2-2; tentatively, D is TRBD1 (5 bases). This CDR3 has 15 residues. V was shortened by 4 bases and J by 4 bases, with 14 bases between the two germline ends. Germline CDR1 SGHTS, CDR2 YDEGEE. The CDR3, as DNA: TGTGCCAGCAGCCCTCGACAGTCTATCACCGGGGAGCTGTTTTTT. Amino acids: CASSPRQSITGELFF.

This clone was found once. V and J are TRBV5-1 and TRBJ2-2, with 8 bases identical to TRBD2. The CDR3 consists of 16 residues. After removal of 0 bases from V and 6 bases from J, the junction contained 7 bases not matched to a gene. Germline-derived CDR1 and CDR2 are SGHRS and YFSETQ. The CDR3 protein is CASSLVSGGPSGELFF. DNA of the CDR3: TGCGCCAGCAGCTTGGTTTCGGGAGGGCCGTCCGGGGAGCTGTTTTTT.

The chain employs TRBV7-9 and TRBJ2-6, with TRBD1 matching 8 bases. Germline V gene sequence: CDR1 SEHNR, CDR2 FQNEAQ (reference sequence). The CDR3 runs to 16 residues. The trim removed 5 bases at V and 2 bases at J, leaving 5 bases unmatched. The CDR3 protein is CASSLGRGPGANVLTF. CDR3 nucleotides: TGTGCCAGCAGCCTCGGCAGGGGGCCTGGGGCCAACGTCCTGACTTTC.

J is TRBJ2-7 and V is TRBV4-2; 7 nucleotides align to TRBD2. This CDR3 has 14 residues. The ends lost 1 base at V and 4 bases at J; junction bases unmatched: 4. Germline values: CDR1 LGHNA, CDR2 YNFKEQ. The CDR3 nucleotides read TGTGCCAGCAGCCAAGCAAGCGGGAATTACGAGCAGTACTTC. This sequence encodes CASSQASGNYEQYF.

The rearrangement joins TRBV7-2 to TRBJ2-1; D tentatively reads TRBD1 or TRBD2 (5 bases each). CDR3 length: 15 amino acids. The germline V gene encodes CDR1 SGHTA and CDR2 FQGNSA. Trimming took off 2 bases at V and 6 bases at J, with 14 bases between the two ends. CDR3 nucleotides: TGTGCCAGCAGCTTATCCGGGACCACTATCAATGAGCAGTTCTTC. This sequence encodes CASSLSGTTINEQFF.

The chain recombines TRBV29-1 with TRBJ1-1; tentative D call: TRBD1 (5 bases). The CDR3 sequence is 13 residues long. CDR1 and CDR2 from the germline V gene are SQVTM and ANQGSEA. V was pared by 5 bases and J by 0 bases, with 10 bases between. The CDR3 nucleotides are TGCAGCGTTTCGGCAGGGATGAACACTGAAGCTTTCTTT. Protein product: CSVSAGMNTEAFF. The full variable domain, in which reference TRBV29-1 and TRBJ1-1 provide the parts outside the CDR3, is SAVISQKPSRDICQRGTSLTIQCQVDSQVTMMFWYRQQPGQSLTLIATANQGSEATYESGFVIDKFPISRPNLTFSTLTVSNMSPEDSSIYLCSVSAGMNTEAFFGQGTRLTVV.

The V call is TRBV28, the J call TRBJ2-6; tentatively, D is TRBD1 (7 bases). V lost 10 bases and J 1 base, leaving 8 bases between the germline ends. Germline CDR1 is MDHEN and CDR2 is SYDVKM. The CDR3 has 13 amino acids. The CDR3: CATGGSGANVLTF. In DNA form, the CDR3 reads TGTGCCACAGGGGGGTCTGGGGCCAACGTCCTGACTTTC.